This T cell receptor beta chain was profiled in a study of blood T cell repertoires in COVID-19. Turning to the study itself: Collection of acute and convalescent COVID-19 samples took place in the United States, Italy and Spain. PBMCs, B-cell-depleted T cells, or T cells were the source of the cDNA or gDNA that made up the material.

Original handling: Quantification of nucleated cells was approximated via reference gene primer amplification. Libraries were prepared by immunoSEQ multiplex PCR; TCRdb keeps only in-frame clonotypes and omits some of them. V and J calls and clone size are given by that table; D and trimming were obtained from the DNA. The table shows over 150,000 clones, with about 85% occurring only once. The CDR3 extends over 14 amino acids. The V gene's germline CDR1 is SGHVS and CDR2 FQNEAQ. After removal of 4 bases from V and 3 bases from J, the junction contained 2 bases not matched to a gene. The sample taken for sequencing was peripheral blood. The gene calls are TRBV7-8 and TRBJ2-2; 7 bases line up with TRBD1. This clonotype was obtained from a man aged 40-49 years with acute or convalescent COVID-19. The CDR3 coding sequence is TGTGCCAGCAGCTCTGGGACAGACACCGGGGAGCTGTTTTTT. Its translation is CASSSGTDTGELFF. The full variable domain, its missing parts supplied by reference TRBV7-8 and TRBJ2-2, is GAGVSQSPRYKVAKRGQDVALRCDPISGHVSLFWYQQALGQGPEFLTYFQNEAQLDKSGLPSDRFFAERPEGSVSTLKIQRTQQEDSAVYLCASSSGTDTGELFFGEGSRLTVL.